These 30 T cell receptor beta chains were sequenced from one sample in a study of T cells expressing NK-cell markers. Following a re-call of the 5' RACE reads, TCRdb has one entry per CDR3 protein and lacks DNA. This table lists a few hundred thousand distinct CDR3 sequences. Material for sequencing was blood T cells: a sorted CD56 or NKG2C T cell subset, CD4+ or CD8+ T cells, or bulk PBMC T cells (not recorded which). The receptors were gathered from a man between 18 and 35 years old in good health.

This chain links TRBV15 with TRBJ1-1. Germline assignment: CDR1 LNHNV and CDR2 YYDKDF (reference sequence). This CDR3 is 16 amino acids long. CDR3 sequence: CATSRKLPTQNTEAFF.

CDR3 protein: CSVEMGLAKNEQFF. This chain uses TRBV29-1 with TRBJ2-1; TCRdb returns TRBD2, unconfirmable since there is no DNA. This CDR3 contains 14 residues. CDR1 and CDR2 (germline): SQVTM, ANQGSEA.

The genes are TRBV4-2 and TRBJ2-5. CDR3 length equals 15 residues. Germline V gene lookup returns CDR1 LGHNA and CDR2 YNFKEQ. The CDR3 region is CASSQENNHQETQYF.

CDR3 sequence reads: CASSEGFNSPLHF. This chain uses TRBV25-1 with TRBJ1-6. Germline V lookup: CDR1 MGHDK, CDR2 SYGVNS. The length of the CDR3 is 13 residues.

This chain uses TRBV10-3 with TRBJ2-3; TCRdb reports TRBD1, a call that lacks DNA to check it against. The CDR3 loop spans 14 amino acids. Germline loops: CDR1 ENHRY, CDR2 SYGVKD. CDR3 sequence: CATDQQGSADTQYF.

CDR3 protein: CASLGQPGNTIYF. V and J are TRBV25-1 and TRBJ1-3. Germline CDR1 reads MGHDK; CDR2 reads SYGVNS. The CDR3 consists of 13 residues.

The chain employs TRBV6-1 and TRBJ1-5; with no DNA, the TCRdb D assignment of TRBD1 cannot be verified. CDR1 and CDR2 from the germline V gene are MNHNS and SASEGT. This CDR3 region has 14 residues. The CDR3 is CASSEQGNYQPQHF.

This chain connects TRBV10-3 to TRBJ1-1. Germline V lookup: CDR1 ENHRY, CDR2 SYGVKD. The CDR3 totals 13 residues. Here the CDR3 reads CAISGGYYAEAFF.

The chain's CDR3 is CASRHAQPRAETQYF. The chain joins TRBV7-9 to TRBJ2-5; TCRdb outputs TRBD1, but without DNA this stays unchecked. Per the germline V gene, CDR1 is SEHNR and CDR2 is FQNEAQ (reference sequence). This CDR3 spans 15 amino acids.

The CDR3 here is CAINTHRGPTEAFF. The V call is TRBV10-3, the J call TRBJ1-1; no DNA is available, so the TRBD1 call from TCRdb remains unchecked. CDR3 length equals 14 residues. Germline V gene sequence: CDR1 ENHRY, CDR2 SYGVKD.

The chain joins TRBV5-1 to TRBJ2-2. Germline-derived CDR1 and CDR2 are SGHRS and YFSETQ. The CDR3 loop spans 14 amino acids. CDR3 sequence reads: CASSYEKNTGELFF. Based on the CDR3 plus reference TRBV5-1 and TRBJ2-2, the full variable domain is KAGVTQTPRYLIKTRGQQVTLSCSPISGHRSVSWYQQTPGQGLQFLFEYFSETQRNKGNFPGRFSGRQFSNSRSEMNVSTLELGDSALYLCASSYEKNTGELFFGEGSRLTVL.

The chain has TRBV7-6 and TRBJ2-3; TCRdb calls TRBD2, which cannot be checked without DNA. Per germline, CDR1 SGHVS and CDR2 FNYEAQ. This CDR3 spans 17 amino acids. CDR3 loop: CASSSRTSGSRTDTQYF.

The rearrangement links TRBV18 to TRBJ2-5; TCRdb returns TRBD2, unconfirmable since there is no DNA. The CDR3 is made up of 13 amino acids. The V gene's germline CDR1 is KGHSH and CDR2 LQKENI. The CDR3 reads CASSPGLMETQYF.

This chain connects TRBV15 to TRBJ2-1; TCRdb's D call of TRBD2 is untestable without DNA. The CDR3 has 20 amino acids. From germline, CDR1 is LNHNV and CDR2 YYDKDF (reference sequence). CDR3 sequence reads: CATSGLGGRRPRSSYNEQFF.

The chain has TRBV6-2 or TRBV6-3 and TRBJ1-5; there is no DNA to check the TCRdb D call of TRBD1. The CDR3 spans 15 residues. The germline CDR1 and CDR2 sequences are MNHEY and SVGEGT. This chain's CDR3 is CASSHHRTPTQPQHF.

The V gene is TRBV9, the J gene TRBJ2-7. Germline CDR1 reads SGDLS; CDR2 reads YYNGEE. This CDR3 has 15 residues. The CDR3 reads CASSVASGIPYEQYF.

V is TRBV12-3 or TRBV12-4 and J is TRBJ2-7; TCRdb's D call of TRBD1 is untestable without DNA. The CDR3 loop spans 13 amino acids. CDR3 sequence reads: CASRAGNFYEQYF.

This CDR3 reads CAIRSGRSDTQYF. The chain joins TRBV10-3 to TRBJ2-3; TCRdb outputs TRBD2, but without DNA this stays unchecked. The CDR3 extends over 13 amino acids. Germline V gene lookup returns CDR1 ENHRY and CDR2 SYGVKD.

The chain uses TRBV5-6 and TRBJ2-2. The CDR3 totals 15 residues. In germline, CDR1 is SGHDT, CDR2 YYEEEE. CDR3 in amino acids: CASSLVGRPGGELFF.

J is TRBJ2-1 and V is TRBV19; TCRdb proposes TRBD1, but this gene call is untestable without DNA. The CDR3 loop spans 13 amino acids. Germline V CDR1 and CDR2: LNHDA, SQIVND (reference sequence). The CDR3 sequence: CASSPGGSNEQFF.

The chain uses TRBV4-2 and TRBJ2-6; TCRdb returns TRBD2, unconfirmable since there is no DNA. Germline V gene lookup returns CDR1 LGHNA and CDR2 YNFKEQ. The CDR3 covers 20 residues. The CDR3 loop reads CASSQVGLAGGKSGANVLTF.

CDR3 protein: CASSPLEGYTDTQYF. J is TRBJ2-3 and V is TRBV14; as DNA is missing, the TRBD1 call by TCRdb cannot be tested. The CDR3 consists of 15 residues. Looked up from germline, CDR1 is SGHDN and CDR2 is FVKESK.

V is TRBV18 and J is TRBJ2-1; TCRdb names TRBD2, which stays unverified in the absence of DNA. Germline V gives CDR1 KGHSH, CDR2 LQKENI. This CDR3 has 15 residues. The CDR3: CASSPRLAGRGEQFF.

This chain connects TRBV12-3 or TRBV12-4 to TRBJ2-7; the TRBD1 assignment by TCRdb is unverifiable without DNA. The length of the CDR3 is 16 residues. CDR3 sequence reads: CASSFWGIGSSFEQYF.

The rearrangement links TRBV25-1 to TRBJ1-2; no DNA is available, so the TRBD1 call from TCRdb remains unchecked. The CDR3 loop spans 15 amino acids. Germline loops: CDR1 MGHDK, CDR2 SYGVNS. The CDR3: CASSERQGAHYGYTF.

CDR3 residues: CASSYSGYTDTQYF. This rearrangement joins TRBV6-2 or TRBV6-3 to TRBJ2-3. This CDR3 is 14 amino acids long. The germline CDR1 and CDR2 sequences are MNHEY and SVGEGT.

The chain joins TRBV11-1 to TRBJ1-6; as DNA is missing, the TRBD1 call by TCRdb cannot be tested. This CDR3 comprises 14 residues. Germline V gene lookup returns CDR1 SGHAT and CDR2 FQDESV (reference sequence). CDR3 in amino acids: CASRNTGTNSPLHF.

The CDR3 protein is CASSLEVYAGTSAETQYF. The V and J genes are TRBV7-9 and TRBJ2-5; checking the TCRdb D call of TRBD2 is not possible without DNA. Germline V CDR1 and CDR2: SEHNR, FQNEAQ (reference sequence). There are 18 residues in the CDR3.

The J gene is TRBJ2-5, the V gene TRBV12-3 or TRBV12-4; the TCRdb D gene call, TRBD1, has no DNA to confirm it. This CDR3 has 16 amino acids. This CDR3 is CASSWSGEIVRETQYF.

The chain recombines TRBV20-1 with TRBJ2-2; TCRdb's D call of TRBD2 is untestable without DNA. Per the germline V gene, CDR1 is DFQATT and CDR2 is SNEGSKA (reference sequence). This CDR3 spans 16 amino acids. This chain's CDR3 is CSAREIAGGPDGELFF.